The source of this T cell receptor (beta chain) is a study of cytomegalovirus exposure and HLA in healthy donors. On the study more broadly: Among the 300 to 500 donors who were genotyped, 70% to 90% fell in the genetic ancestry cluster that is associated with self-reported Caucasian donors. Notes on the study in general: Reportedly, diagnosis of cytomegalovirus status by the classifier showed high specificity and sensitivity.

This PCR relied on a set of 60 Vbeta primers and 13 Jbeta primers. Using immunoSEQ multiplex PCR, the repertoire was profiled, and TCRdb retains in-frame clones only, with some absent. The table records about 130,000 clones, roughly 63% of them present only once. Remarks on this clone: Its antigen is not known.

Germline CDR1 and CDR2: SGHAT and FQDESV (reference sequence). The CDR3 is 12 residues long. Between the trimmed V and J ends, which lost 5 bases and 6 bases, there was a span of 10 bases. The rearrangement uses TRBV11-1 and TRBJ2-5, with a tentative D call TRBD2 (5 bases). Input material: PBMCs. The sequence came from a man aged 30-40 years in good health and CMV-seropositive. CDR3 amino acids: CASSPNGKTQYF. CDR3 sequence (DNA): TGTGCCAGCAGCCCTAACGGGAAGACCCAGTACTTC.